These 24 T cell receptor beta chains originate from one sample sequenced in a study of graft-versus-host responses after intestinal transplantation (dated by TCRdb to the early 2020s). Which antigens these TCRs recognize remains unknown. The library was generated by the immunoSEQ multiplex PCR assay. The immuneACCESS repertoire file appears here via TCRdb, limited to in-frame rearrangements. These files lack a portion of the clones; in checked studies, under half of the deficit traces to unresolved V genes, and the cause of the others is not known. The sample contains some 130,000 clones, 85% to 95% of them found a single time. The ten largest clones capture approximately 0.11% of the sample. The time point label, as the study defines it: cells obtained before transplantation from donor or recipient. This sample comprised unstimulated CD4+ T cells sorted from spleen or lymph node cells, obtained before intestinal transplant. These receptors came from a human donor who received an intestinal transplant.

CDR3 amino acids: CASSFEGANYGYTF. CDR3 in DNA: TGCGCCAGCAGCTTTGAGGGAGCTAACTATGGCTACACCTTC. The rearrangement links TRBV5-1 to TRBJ1-2; D unclear. With 2 bases removed from V and 0 bases from J, the gap between germline ends came to 8 bases. The CDR3 runs to 14 residues. Germline-derived CDR1 and CDR2 are SGHRS and YFSETQ.

The J gene is TRBJ2-2, the V gene TRBV7-3; either TRBD1 or TRBD2 may fit D (5 bases each). CDR3 size: 16 residues. The ends were cut back, 1 base at V and 2 bases at J, with 11 bases in the middle. Germline V gene lookup returns CDR1 SGHTA and CDR2 FQGTGA. CDR3 amino acids: CASSLIPGPNTGELFF. Here the CDR3 DNA reads TGTGCCAGCAGCTTAATTCCGGGACCCAACACCGGGGAGCTGTTTTTT. Full variable domain (remainder filled in from reference TRBV7-3 and TRBJ2-2): GAGVSQTPSNKVTEKGKYVELRCDPISGHTALYWYRQSLGQGPEFLIYFQGTGAADDSGLPNDRFFAVRPEGSVSTLKIQRTERGDSAVYLCASSLIPGPNTGELFFGEGSRLTVL.

The chain joins TRBV28 to TRBJ2-7; 8 bases agree with TRBD2. Trimming at V came to 5 bases and at J to 3 bases, leaving 12 bases not matched to a gene. The CDR3 is 16 amino acids. Per germline, CDR1 MDHEN and CDR2 SYDVKM. The chain's CDR3 is CASSPSGRGLVYEQYF. The CDR3 nucleotides read TGTGCCAGCAGTCCTTCGGGTCGGGGACTAGTCTACGAGCAGTACTTC.

The V gene is TRBV6-1, the J gene TRBJ2-4, with 9 bases matching TRBD2. The CDR3 length is 14 residues. Germline CDR1 reads MNHNS; CDR2 reads SASEGT. Trimming removed 6 bases from V and 1 base from J; junction bases left unmatched: 1. Here the CDR3 reads CASRTSGAKNIQYF. CDR3 DNA sequence: TGTGCCAGCAGGACTAGCGGTGCCAAAAACATTCAGTACTTC.

The V call is TRBV5-1, the J call TRBJ2-1; 13 bases are a match to TRBD2. Germline loops: CDR1 SGHRS, CDR2 YFSETQ. The trim removed 5 bases at V and 7 bases at J, leaving 6 bases unmatched. This CDR3 is 15 amino acids long. The CDR3 DNA is TGCGCCAGCAGGCAAACTAGCGGGAGGGCAAATGAGCAGTTCTTC. Protein product: CASRQTSGRANEQFF.

The chain is built from TRBV5-7 and TRBJ2-7; D gene unclear. TRBV5-7 is an open reading frame whose function is uncertain. V lost 1 base and J 3 bases, leaving 23 bases between the germline ends. The CDR3 extends over 18 amino acids. As DNA, the CDR3 is TGTGCCAGCAGCTTGACCCCCCCAGGAACAGTGGGCGTCTACGAGCAGTACTTC. It translates to CASSLTPPGTVGVYEQYF.

The chain links TRBV5-1 to TRBJ2-7, with 13 bases identical to TRBD2. V gave up 7 bases and J gave up 2 bases; unmatched junction bases: 3. This CDR3 spans 14 amino acids. Germline V lookup: CDR1 SGHRS, CDR2 YFSETQ. The CDR3 coding sequence is TGCGCCAGCGGGACTAGCGGGAACCCCTACGAGCAGTACTTC. As protein: CASGTSGNPYEQYF.

The CDR3 loop reads CASSLGRGIQYF. In nucleotides, the CDR3 is TGTGCCAGCAGCTTAGGACGGGGCATTCAGTACTTC. This chain uses TRBV11-2 with TRBJ2-4; a weak D match, TRBD2 (5 bases). CDR3 length: 12 residues. The ends were cut back, 1 base at V and 9 bases at J, with 7 bases in the middle. Germline V gene sequence: CDR1 SGHAT, CDR2 FQNNGV.

The chain couples TRBV2 to TRBJ2-7; TRBD2 matches at 14 bases. The trim removed 6 bases at V and 5 bases at J, leaving 6 bases unmatched. From germline, CDR1 is SNHLY and CDR2 FYNNEI. The CDR3 loop spans 15 amino acids. The CDR3 DNA is TGTGCCAGCAGGGAGGGACTAGCGGGAGCCGACGAGCAGTACTTC. Translating it yields CASREGLAGADEQYF.

V usage is TRBV9 and J usage is TRBJ1-1; D perhaps matches TRBD1 (5 bases). Germline CDR1 SGDLS, CDR2 YYNGEE. Trimming removed 0 bases at V and 3 bases at J, with 12 bases between. The CDR3 loop spans 15 amino acids. CDR3 loop: CASSVAGGLDTEAFF. Written as DNA, the CDR3 is TGTGCCAGCAGCGTAGCTGGGGGACTAGACACTGAAGCTTTCTTT. The full variable domain, in which reference TRBV9 and TRBJ1-1 provide the parts outside the CDR3, is DSGVTQTPKHLITATGQRVTLRCSPRSGDLSVYWYQQSLDQGLQFLIQYYNGEERAKGNILERFSAQQFPDLHSELNLSSLELGDSALYFCASSVAGGLDTEAFFGQGTRLTVV.

The chain links TRBV6-5 to TRBJ2-1; tentative D call: TRBD1 (6 bases). With 0 bases removed from V and 0 bases from J, the gap between germline ends came to 9 bases. Germline V gene data show CDR1 as MNHEY and CDR2 as SVGAGI. This CDR3 is built from 16 residues. CDR3 bases: TGTGCCAGCAGTTACTCAGACAGGAGCTCCTACAATGAGCAGTTCTTC. Its translation is CASSYSDRSSYNEQFF.

The chain joins TRBV6-5 to TRBJ2-3, with D possibly TRBD2 on 5 matching bases. Trimming took off 0 bases at V and 0 bases at J, with 7 bases between the two ends. This CDR3 region has 15 residues. The germline CDR1 and CDR2 sequences are MNHEY and SVGAGI. The CDR3 reads CASSYSTGSTDTQYF. In DNA, the CDR3 is TGTGCCAGCAGTTACTCGACGGGGAGCACAGATACGCAGTATTTT.

The chain employs TRBV12-2 and TRBJ2-2. TRBV12-2 is reported as a pseudogene. CDR3 length equals 17 residues. CDR3 region: CASRLGGAYSTAGELFF. The CDR3 nucleotides read TGTGCAAGTCGCTTAGGGGGTGCATACAGCACCGCCGGGGAGCTGTTTTTT.

The chain carries TRBV28 and TRBJ1-3; D not resolved. Germline V gene data show CDR1 as MDHEN and CDR2 as SYDVKM. The CDR3 is 16 residues long. V lost 6 bases to trimming and J lost 4 bases, with 19 bases between them. The DNA for the CDR3 is TGTGCCAGCAGCCCCCTCGAGCGGGCGGAGGGAAACACCATATATTTT. It yields the protein CASSPLERAEGNTIYF. The full variable domain, its missing parts supplied by reference TRBV28 and TRBJ1-3, is DVKVTQSSRYLVKRTGEKVFLECVQDMDHENMFWYRQDPGLGLRLIYFSYDVKMKEKGDIPEGYSVSREKKERFSLILESASTNQTSMYLCASSPLERAEGNTIYFGEGSWLTVV.

The V call is TRBV20-1, the J call TRBJ2-3, with D perhaps matching TRBD1 (5 bases). V dropped 7 bases and J dropped 9 bases, with 14 bases sitting between them. The germline gives CDR1 DFQATT, CDR2 SNEGSKA (reference sequence). The CDR3 has 11 residues. The CDR3 sequence: CSGTAQGTQYF. Written as DNA, the CDR3 is TGCAGTGGGACGGCCCAGGGCACGCAGTATTTT.

This clone was recorded once. This sequence joins TRBV27 and TRBJ2-7, with 8 nucleotides matching TRBD1. Unmatched junction bases numbered 14, after V lost 10 bases and J lost 6 bases. The CDR3 consists of 14 residues. Germline V gene lookup returns CDR1 MNHEY and CDR2 SMNVEV (reference sequence). The CDR3 is CATRRPTGVGEQYF. The CDR3 DNA sequence: TGTGCCACCCGACGCCCGACAGGGGTCGGCGAGCAGTACTTC.

The V gene is TRBV28, the J gene TRBJ1-2; D is ambiguous. V was trimmed by 7 bases and J by 6 bases, leaving 15 bases between them. Germline V gives CDR1 MDHEN, CDR2 SYDVKM. The CDR3 sequence is 13 residues long. The CDR3 DNA reads TGTGCCAGCACCTGGGGAAGGGAAGATGGCTACACCTTC. Its protein product is CASTWGREDGYTF.

The chain recombines TRBV6-5 with TRBJ1-2; TRBD1 matches at 8 bases. J gave up 5 bases and V 6 bases, and 8 bases lay outside the gene matches. The CDR3 contains 14 residues. CDR1 and CDR2 (germline): MNHEY, SVGAGI. DNA of the CDR3: TGTGCCAGCAGGAGCAAGACAGGGGTGTATGGCTACACCTTC. It translates to CASRSKTGVYGYTF.

The rearrangement links TRBV25-1 to TRBJ1-4; D gene ambiguous. The V gene's germline CDR1 is MGHDK and CDR2 SYGVNS. This CDR3 region has 13 residues. V dropped 3 bases and J dropped 8 bases, with 10 bases sitting between them. CDR3 sequence (DNA): TGTGCCAGCAGTGACCACTCTCGGGAAAAACTGTTTTTT. Its protein product is CASSDHSREKLFF.

This clone was found a few times. The chain links TRBV7-9 to TRBJ2-5; D unclear. The CDR3 consists of 11 residues. Germline V lookup: CDR1 SEHNR, CDR2 FQNEAQ (reference sequence). V lost 3 bases to trimming and J lost 1 base, with 0 bases between them. CDR3 sequence (DNA): TGTGCCAGCAGCTTCCAAGAGACCCAGTACTTC. Its protein is CASSFQETQYF.

The gene calls are TRBV27 and TRBJ1-2, with D possibly being TRBD1 (5 bases). This CDR3 spans 15 amino acids. The V gene lost 5 bases and the J gene lost 4 bases, with 17 bases spanning the gap. The germline gives CDR1 MNHEY, CDR2 SMNVEV (reference sequence). CDR3 sequence: CASSHGGGLGYGYTF. The CDR3 nucleotides read TGTGCCAGCAGTCACGGGGGGGGTCTGGGCTATGGCTACACCTTC.

The chain couples TRBV6-1 to TRBJ2-1, with D unresolved. This CDR3 comprises 11 residues. Per the germline V gene, CDR1 is MNHNS and CDR2 is SASEGT. Trimming shortened V by 11 bases and J by 7 bases, and 12 bases separated the two germline ends. The CDR3 spells CASVSLNEQFF. CDR3 nucleotide sequence: TGTGCCTCCGTTAGTTTGAATGAGCAGTTCTTC.

The V gene is TRBV27, the J gene TRBJ2-7; no definite D call. V was shortened by 7 bases and J by 4 bases, with 8 bases between the two germline ends. The CDR3 covers 11 residues. CDR1 is MNHEY, CDR2 SMNVEV, per germline (reference sequence). CDR3: CASKKGYEQYF. CDR3 in DNA: TGTGCCAGCAAGAAAGGATACGAGCAGTACTTC.

As concerns this clone: Different DNA sequences within this sample yield the same CDR3. The chain employs TRBV30 and TRBJ2-7; a possible D gene is TRBD1 (5 bases). The CDR3 covers 11 residues. Looked up from germline, CDR1 is GTSNPN and CDR2 is SVGIG (reference sequence). Deletions cut 2 bases from V and 4 bases from J, with 6 bases between. The CDR3 nucleotides read TGTGCCTGGAGTAGGGGTTACGAGCAGTACTTC. Protein: CAWSRGYEQYF.